Shown below are 32 T cell receptor beta chains from a single sample sequenced in a study of resident and recirculating memory T cells in vitiligo (dated 2018 in TCRdb). Library preparation was by the immunoSEQ multiplex PCR assay. In its TCRdb copy, this immuneACCESS table keeps in-frame sequences only and misses some clones. Where compared with another copy, unresolved V genes explain less than half of these, and the others have no known cause. The table for this sample lists 65,000 to 80,000 clones; 92% of them were counted only once. In total, the top ten clones hold approximately 4.7% of the sample. The specimen sequenced was blood. The receptors were sampled from a male donor with vitiligo.

The CDR3 reads CASSGTGLGETQYF. CDR3 nucleotides: TGTGCCAGCAGTGGTACAGGGTTGGGAGAGACCCAGTACTTC. The chain joins TRBV27 to TRBJ2-5, with D perhaps matching TRBD1 (6 bases). Between the trimmed V and J ends, which lost 5 bases and 4 bases, there was a span of 14 bases. CDR1 is MNHEY and CDR2 is SMNVEV in the germline V gene (reference sequence). The CDR3 contains 14 residues.

This clone came up once. The J gene is TRBJ2-1, the V gene TRBV9; D is possibly TRBD2 (6 bases). In germline, CDR1 is SGDLS, CDR2 YYNGEE. This CDR3 contains 15 residues. V lost 4 bases and J 4 bases, leaving 15 bases between the germline ends. The DNA for the CDR3 is TGTGCCAGCAGCCCCCGGGAGAAAGGGTACAATGAGCAGTTCTTC. The encoded protein is CASSPREKGYNEQFF.

This chain connects TRBV6-5 to TRBJ2-7; possibly TRBD2 for D (5 bases). CDR1 and CDR2 (germline): MNHEY, SVGAGI. Trimming removed 7 bases at V and 3 bases at J, with 19 bases between. The CDR3 has 15 residues. The CDR3: CASKPTTGGLYEQYF. For the CDR3, the DNA is TGTGCCAGCAAGCCGACCACGGGCGGGCTCTACGAGCAGTACTTC.

The chain has TRBV7-2 and TRBJ2-5, with D uncertain. CDR1 is SGHTA, CDR2 FQGNSA, per germline. The CDR3 extends over 14 amino acids. Trimming stripped 4 bases from V and 0 bases from J, with 9 bases between. CDR3 loop: CASSSPVYQETQYF. CDR3 DNA: TGTGCCAGCAGCTCTCCCGTTTACCAAGAGACCCAGTACTTC.

This sequence joins TRBV27 and TRBJ1-1; 9 bases are shared with TRBD1. V was pared by 6 bases and J by 4 bases, with 9 bases of the junction left unmatched. Germline-derived CDR1 and CDR2 are MNHEY and SMNVEV (reference sequence). CDR3 length: 15 amino acids. CDR3 bases: TGTGCCAGCAGCCAAGGGGGGGACAGGGTCACTGAAGCTTTCTTT. Protein product: CASSQGGDRVTEAFF.

For the CDR3, the DNA is TGTGCCAGCAGCCGGGGGATGGGGGGGACTCAGCCCCAGCATTTT. Translated: CASSRGMGGTQPQHF. The chain joins TRBV11-2 to TRBJ1-5, with D maybe TRBD1 (5 bases). Trimming took off 5 bases at V and 6 bases at J, with 17 bases between the two ends. Germline V gene data show CDR1 as SGHAT and CDR2 as FQNNGV. The CDR3 spans 15 residues.

The chain is built from TRBV7-7 and TRBJ2-1; tentatively, D is TRBD2 (7 bases). Trimming shortened V by 1 base and J by 2 bases, and 15 bases separated the two germline ends. In germline, CDR1 is SSHAT, CDR2 FNYEAQ (reference sequence). The CDR3 totals 17 residues. The CDR3 protein is CASSLVGGRAPYNEQFF. The DNA for the CDR3 is TGTGCCAGCAGCTTAGTAGGGGGGAGGGCCCCCTACAATGAGCAGTTCTTC.

The rearrangement joins TRBV27 to TRBJ2-7; 7 positions match TRBD1. CDR3 length: 13 amino acids. Germline lookup yields CDR1 MNHEY and CDR2 SMNVEV (reference sequence). Germline trimming cut 11 bases from V and 0 bases from J; bases unmatched to any gene: 7. In DNA, the CDR3 is TGTGCCGGCCGGGACAGAGACTCCTACGAGCAGTACTTC. Amino acid sequence: CAGRDRDSYEQYF.

Notes on this clone: Other DNA sequences within the sample encode an identical CDR3. J is TRBJ2-3 and V is TRBV29-1; D is possibly TRBD1 (6 bases). The V end lost 1 base, the J end lost 4 bases, and 12 bases lay between the germline ends. This CDR3 region has 14 residues. CDR1 is SQVTM and CDR2 is ANQGSEA in the germline V gene. CDR3 amino acids: CSVEGGKGADTQYF. The CDR3 DNA reads TGCAGCGTTGAAGGGGGAAAGGGGGCAGATACGCAGTATTTT.

The V call is TRBV14, the J call TRBJ2-3; a weak D match, TRBD1 (6 bases). CDR1 is SGHDN and CDR2 is FVKESK in the germline V gene. CDR3 length equals 15 residues. Deletions cut 0 bases from V and 3 bases from J, with 10 bases between. The CDR3 coding sequence is TGTGCCAGCAGCCAAGACAGGGGATGGACAGATACGCAGTATTTT. Amino acid sequence: CASSQDRGWTDTQYF. Variable domain in full (rest from reference TRBV14 and TRBJ2-3): EAGVTQFPSHSVIEKGQTVTLRCDPISGHDNLYWYRRVMGKEIKFLLHFVKESKQDESGMPNNRFLAERTGGTYSTLKVQPAELEDSGVYFCASSQDRGWTDTQYFGPGTRLTVL.

The chain joins TRBV5-6 to TRBJ2-7, with a possible D match to TRBD1 (6 bases). V lost 7 bases to trimming and J lost 5 bases, with 16 bases between them. Germline V lookup: CDR1 SGHDT, CDR2 YYEEEE. This CDR3 has 13 residues. As DNA, the CDR3 is TGTGCCAGCGGGGACACTAGAACCCACGAGCAGTACTTC. It yields the protein CASGDTRTHEQYF.

The V and J genes are TRBV19 and TRBJ2-7, with 10 bases identical to TRBD1. Germline assignment: CDR1 LNHDA and CDR2 SQIVND (reference sequence). CDR3 length: 15 amino acids. J gave up 2 bases and V 7 bases, and 8 bases lay outside the gene matches. The CDR3 nucleotides read TGTGCCAGTAACTCTCCCGGGACAGGGGCCTACGAGCAGTACTTC. This translates into CASNSPGTGAYEQYF. The whole variable domain, filled in from reference TRBV19 and TRBJ2-7, reads DGGITQSPKYLFRKEGQNVTLSCEQNLNHDAMYWYRQDPGQGLRLIYYSQIVNDFQKGDIAEGYSVSREKKESFPLTVTSAQKNPTAFYLCASNSPGTGAYEQYFGPGTRLTVT.

The chain uses TRBV5-6 and TRBJ2-7; 11 bases align to TRBD2. Germline trimming cut 3 bases from V and 4 bases from J; bases unmatched to any gene: 6. CDR1 and CDR2 (germline): SGHDT, YYEEEE. The CDR3 has 15 residues. This CDR3 is CASSSGTSGEYEQYF. In DNA, the CDR3 is TGTGCCAGCAGCTCCGGGACTAGCGGAGAATACGAGCAGTACTTC.

The chain joins TRBV28 to TRBJ2-7, with no clear D. The V end was cut by 8 bases, the J end by 5 bases, with 25 bases between. The CDR3 spans 16 residues. Germline loops: CDR1 MDHEN, CDR2 SYDVKM. The CDR3 bases are TGTGCCAGCGCCCGATCAATAGTTGTCAGCGCCCACGAGCAGTACTTC. This sequence encodes CASARSIVVSAHEQYF.

V is TRBV30 and J is TRBJ2-5, with D tentatively TRBD1 (9 bases). The V gene's germline CDR1 is GTSNPN and CDR2 SVGIG (reference sequence). The CDR3 contains 14 residues. V was shortened by 5 bases and J by 2 bases, with 15 bases between the two germline ends. The CDR3 loop reads CAWAGGQGQETQYF. Written as DNA, the CDR3 is TGTGCCTGGGCGGGGGGACAGGGTCAAGAGACCCAGTACTTC.

The chain couples TRBV6-5 to TRBJ2-2; maybe TRBD2 (5 bases). V gave up 6 bases and J gave up 1 base, with 9 bases separating them. The germline V gene encodes CDR1 MNHEY and CDR2 SVGAGI. This CDR3 has 14 residues. CDR3 sequence: CASRDLQNTGELFF. As DNA, the CDR3 is TGTGCCAGCAGGGACTTACAGAACACCGGGGAGCTGTTTTTT.

The chain uses TRBV7-6 and TRBJ1-5; 9 bases map to TRBD1. From germline, CDR1 is SGHVS and CDR2 FNYEAQ. Trimming cost V 5 bases and J 6 bases; bases outside gene matches: 8. The CDR3 is 15 amino acids. The CDR3 coding sequence is TGTGCCAGCAGCGCCGGGACAGGGAGGGCTCAGCCCCAGCATTTT. Amino acids: CASSAGTGRAQPQHF.

The chain employs TRBV11-2 and TRBJ2-1; 9 nucleotides line up with TRBD2. Trimming removed 1 base from V and 4 bases from J; junction bases left unmatched: 8. The CDR3 runs 17 residues. CDR1 is SGHAT, CDR2 FQNNGV, per germline. CDR3 loop: CASSLGREGPRYNEQFF. The CDR3 coding sequence is TGTGCCAGCAGCTTAGGGCGGGAGGGCCCTCGGTACAATGAGCAGTTCTTC.

V is TRBV14 and J is TRBJ2-7, with D hard to call. V shed 0 bases and J shed 3 bases, with 3 bases lying between them. From germline, CDR1 is SGHDN and CDR2 FVKESK. This CDR3 contains 12 residues. The CDR3 sequence: CASSQDSYEQYF. The CDR3 coding sequence is TGTGCCAGCAGCCAAGATAGCTACGAGCAGTACTTC.

V and J are TRBV19 and TRBJ1-5; D perhaps matches TRBD1 (6 bases). The germline V gene has CDR1 LNHDA and CDR2 SQIVND (reference sequence). The CDR3 length is 15 residues. V lost 3 bases, J lost 6 bases, and 15 bases lay in between. The CDR3 loop reads CASSIGTGRVQPQHF. CDR3 nucleotide sequence: TGTGCCAGTAGTATTGGAACAGGGAGGGTTCAGCCCCAGCATTTT.

This chain links TRBV7-8 with TRBJ2-7; 9 bases map to TRBD2. After removal of 2 bases from V and 6 bases from J, the junction contained 8 bases not matched to a gene. The CDR3 contains 15 residues. Germline lookup yields CDR1 SGHVS and CDR2 FQNEAQ. This chain's CDR3 is CASSLRRAGGGEQYF. CDR3 bases: TGTGCCAGCAGCTTACGCCGAGCGGGAGGTGGCGAGCAGTACTTC.

V gene TRBV5-1 combines with J gene TRBJ2-1; 7 bases are shared with TRBD2. Germline assignment: CDR1 SGHRS and CDR2 YFSETQ. The CDR3 loop spans 14 amino acids. V lost 7 bases, J lost 1 base, and 5 bases stayed unmatched. CDR3 bases: TGCGCCAGCGGTCCTAGCGGATCCTACAATGAGCAGTTCTTC. Translated, it gives CASGPSGSYNEQFF.

The gene calls are TRBV10-3 and TRBJ2-5, with 7 bases matching TRBD1. V trimming: 0 bases; J trimming: 0 bases; junction bases outside the gene matches: 4. The CDR3 has 16 residues. Germline V gene data show CDR1 as ENHRY and CDR2 as SYGVKD. CDR3 protein: CAISESKQGYQETQYF. The CDR3 DNA reads as TGTGCCATCAGTGAGTCGAAACAGGGGTACCAAGAGACCCAGTACTTC.

The chain joins TRBV30 to TRBJ2-7; D is possibly TRBD2 (5 bases). Germline V gene sequence: CDR1 GTSNPN, CDR2 SVGIG (reference sequence). The CDR3 totals 12 residues. Trimming removed 2 bases at V and 3 bases at J, with 8 bases between. DNA for the CDR3: TGTGCCTGGAGTTTAGCGTTCTACGAGCAGTACTTC. Amino acids: CAWSLAFYEQYF.

The V call is TRBV7-7, the J call TRBJ2-5; 8 nucleotides agree with TRBD2. The V gene end was trimmed by 4 bases and the J gene end by 4 bases; junction bases not matched to a gene: 8. The CDR3 runs to 15 residues. Per the germline V gene, CDR1 is SSHAT and CDR2 is FNYEAQ (reference sequence). CDR3 in amino acids: CASSSQPGLVETQYF. CDR3 DNA: TGTGCCAGCAGCTCTCAGCCGGGACTAGTAGAGACCCAGTACTTC.

The V call is TRBV20-1, the J call TRBJ1-2; D remains ambiguous. The CDR3 loop spans 9 amino acids. V was shortened by 6 bases and J by 6 bases, with 5 bases between the two germline ends. Germline CDR1 DFQATT, CDR2 SNEGSKA (reference sequence). The CDR3 loop reads CSATDGYTF. The CDR3 region has the DNA TGCAGTGCGACTGATGGCTACACCTTC.

J is TRBJ1-1 and V is TRBV29-1; 7 bases fit TRBD1. J gave up 1 base and V 7 bases, and 6 bases lay outside the gene matches. The CDR3 spans 13 residues. In germline, CDR1 is SQVTM, CDR2 ANQGSEA. For the CDR3, the DNA is TGCAGCGCAGCTCAGGGGGGGAACACTGAAGCTTTCTTT. As protein: CSAAQGGNTEAFF.

The chain joins TRBV27 to TRBJ2-7; 8 bases map to TRBD1. The CDR3 is made up of 15 amino acids. Germline lookup yields CDR1 MNHEY and CDR2 SMNVEV (reference sequence). J was trimmed by 5 bases and V by 2 bases; bases with no gene match: 8. The CDR3: CASSLVGTGINEQYF. CDR3 coding DNA: TGTGCCAGCAGTTTAGTCGGGACAGGTATCAACGAGCAGTACTTC.

The CDR3 region is CASVRLGDFSGANVLTF. CDR3 nucleotides: TGTGCCAGCGTTAGACTAGGGGATTTCTCTGGGGCCAACGTCCTGACTTTC. The chain carries TRBV5-8 and TRBJ2-6; D is perhaps TRBD2 (6 bases). Per germline, CDR1 SGHTS and CDR2 YDEGEE. V was cut by 7 bases and J by 0 bases, with 17 bases left in between. This CDR3 is 17 amino acids long.

Of note for this clone: At one end, the junction sequence differs from germline, possibly due to a read error. V is TRBV9 and J is TRBJ1-2, with TRBD1 as a possible D gene (5 bases). Looked up from germline, CDR1 is SGDLS and CDR2 is YYNGEE. The CDR3 length is 13 residues. This CDR3 reads CASSVHHGTPPDF. The CDR3 DNA is TGTGCCAGCAGCGTCCACCACGGGACTCCACCTGACTTC.

This clone has only a few counts. The rearrangement uses TRBV6-1 and TRBJ1-3; D is unresolved. Germline CDR1 is MNHNS and CDR2 is SASEGT. The CDR3 is made up of 14 amino acids. V lost 2 bases and J lost 4, with 9 bases in between. CDR3 in DNA: TGTGCCAGCAGTGAAATGGAAGCGGGAAACACCATATATTTT. It codes for CASSEMEAGNTIYF.

CDR3: CASSFQQGTGGANVLTF. The CDR3 DNA follows: TGTGCCAGCAGCTTTCAACAGGGGACGGGAGGGGCCAACGTCCTGACTTTC. This sequence joins TRBV7-2 and TRBJ2-6; TRBD1 matches at 7 bases. Germline V lookup: CDR1 SGHTA, CDR2 FQGNSA. V lost 3 bases, J lost 4 bases, and 9 bases stayed unmatched. The CDR3 spans 17 residues.